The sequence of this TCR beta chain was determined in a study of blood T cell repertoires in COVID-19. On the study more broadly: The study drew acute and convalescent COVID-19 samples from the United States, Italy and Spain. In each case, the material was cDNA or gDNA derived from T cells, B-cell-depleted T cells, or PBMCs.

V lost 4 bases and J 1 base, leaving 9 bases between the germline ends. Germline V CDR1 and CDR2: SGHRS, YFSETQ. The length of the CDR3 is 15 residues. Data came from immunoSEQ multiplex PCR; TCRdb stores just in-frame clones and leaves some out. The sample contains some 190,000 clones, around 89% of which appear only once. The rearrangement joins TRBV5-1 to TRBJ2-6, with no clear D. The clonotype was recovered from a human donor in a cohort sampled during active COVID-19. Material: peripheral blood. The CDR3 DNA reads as TGCGCCAGCAGCGGCCTCCAATCTGGGGCCAACGTCCTGACTTTC. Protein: CASSGLQSGANVLTF.